This T cell receptor beta chain emerged from a study of cytomegalovirus exposure and HLA in healthy donors. Study-wide results and limits: Some TCR beta chains (about 170 of them) were listed as cytomegalovirus-associated. Sequencing depth roughly uniform across donors was assumed in presence/absence analyses. A later analysis found most CMV-associated TCR beta chains apparently HLA-restricted.

In regard to this clone: Antigen unknown.

Vbeta (60) and Jbeta (13) primers were used in the PCR. The method was immunoSEQ multiplex PCR; TCRdb's version includes in-frame clones alone and lacks a portion of them. The sample records 130,000 to 150,000 clones, about 80% being singletons. CDR1 and CDR2 from the germline V gene are MGHRA and YSYEKL. Germline trimming cut 4 bases from V and 5 bases from J; bases unmatched to any gene: 5. The CDR3 has 14 residues. Sequenced: PBMCs. The chain is built from TRBV4-1 and TRBJ2-5, with TRBD1 identical over 9 bases. This TCR was sampled from a woman aged 55 to 70 in good health and CMV-seropositive. The CDR3 DNA reads TGCGCCAGCAGCCGGGGGACAGGGTTGGAGACCCAGTACTTC. It encodes CASSRGTGLETQYF.